The text below deals with one T cell receptor beta chain. Its antigen is currently unknown. The data are from a study of CD8+ T cells in alopecia areata. Study summary: Twice daily, treated patients received 5 to 10 mg of oral tofacitinib. Tofacitinib treatment spanned 6 to 18 months, with 6 months off drug afterward.

General study results and limits: Scalp sample data also include resident alphabeta T cells from normal skin.

cDNA serving as the sequencing template came from extracted, reverse transcribed RNA. The assay was immunoSEQ multiplex PCR, and TCRdb's table has in-frame clones only and misses some. The sample has fewer than 200,000 clones, just over 65% seen once. Alopecia areata patients had lesional scalp punch biopsies and peripheral blood taken from them. This TCR came from a human donor with alopecia areata. Sequenced material: CD8+ T cells sorted from blood, taken at week 0.

This chain's CDR3 is CASSSGHGEQYF. DNA for the CDR3: TGCGCCAGCAGCTCAGGCCATGGGGAGCAGTACTTC. This chain uses TRBV5-1 with TRBJ2-7; D uncertain. This CDR3 is built from 12 residues. Germline values: CDR1 SGHRS, CDR2 YFSETQ. Trimming took 3 bases from V and 7 from J, leaving 11 bases between them.